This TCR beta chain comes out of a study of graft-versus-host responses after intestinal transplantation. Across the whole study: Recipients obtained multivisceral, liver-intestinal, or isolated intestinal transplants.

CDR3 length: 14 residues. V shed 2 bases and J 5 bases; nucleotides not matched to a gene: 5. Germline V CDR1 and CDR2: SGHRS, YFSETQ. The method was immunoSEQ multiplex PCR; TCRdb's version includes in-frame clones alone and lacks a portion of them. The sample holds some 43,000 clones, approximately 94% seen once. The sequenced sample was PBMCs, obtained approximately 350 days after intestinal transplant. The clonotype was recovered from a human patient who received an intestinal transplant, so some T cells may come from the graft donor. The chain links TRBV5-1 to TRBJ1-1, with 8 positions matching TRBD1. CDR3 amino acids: CASSFQGAGTEAFF. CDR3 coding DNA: TGCGCCAGCAGCTTTCAGGGGGCGGGAACTGAAGCTTTCTTT. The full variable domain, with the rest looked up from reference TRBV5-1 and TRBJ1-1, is KAGVTQTPRYLIKTRGQQVTLSCSPISGHRSVSWYQQTPGQGLQFLFEYFSETQRNKGNFPGRFSGRQFSNSRSEMNVSTLELGDSALYLCASSFQGAGTEAFFGQGTRLTVV.